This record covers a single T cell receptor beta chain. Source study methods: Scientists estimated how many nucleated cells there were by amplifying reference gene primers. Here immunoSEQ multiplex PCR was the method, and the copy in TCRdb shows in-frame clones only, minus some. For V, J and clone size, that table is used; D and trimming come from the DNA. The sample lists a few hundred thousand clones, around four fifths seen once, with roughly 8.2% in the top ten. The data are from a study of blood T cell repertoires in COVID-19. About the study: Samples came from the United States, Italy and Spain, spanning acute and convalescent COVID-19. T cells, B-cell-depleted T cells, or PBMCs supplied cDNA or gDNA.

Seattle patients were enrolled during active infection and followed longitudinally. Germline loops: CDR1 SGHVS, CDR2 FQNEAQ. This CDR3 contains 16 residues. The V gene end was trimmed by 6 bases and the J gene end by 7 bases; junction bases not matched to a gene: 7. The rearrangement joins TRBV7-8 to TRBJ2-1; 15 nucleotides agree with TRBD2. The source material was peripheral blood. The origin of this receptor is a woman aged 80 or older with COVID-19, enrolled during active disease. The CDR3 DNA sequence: TGTGCCAGCAGTTATTCCGGGACTAGCGGGGGGAATGAGCAGTTCTTC. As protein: CASSYSGTSGGNEQFF.